The entry below gives a single TCR beta chain sequence along with its context. The data are from a study of technical replicates of blood from a handful of donors. The trim removed 6 bases at V and 3 bases at J, leaving 6 bases unmatched. The CDR3 is 16 amino acids. Germline V gives CDR1 MGHDK, CDR2 SYGVNS. Method: immunoSEQ multiplex PCR; TCRdb's copy keeps in-frame clones and lacks some. The sample has tens of thousands of clones, roughly 92% seen once. The rearrangement links TRBV25-1 to TRBJ1-6; TRBD1 matches 9 bases. This clonotype was obtained from a human donor in good health. Some clones in this sample may be carry-over from other donors' samples. The sample was PBMCs. The CDR3 protein is CASRGDRAHYNSPLHF. As DNA, the CDR3 is TGTGCCAGCAGAGGGGACAGGGCCCACTATAATTCACCCCTCCACTTT.